The source of this T cell receptor beta chain is a study of cytomegalovirus exposure and HLA in healthy donors. Germline V gives CDR1 MGHRA, CDR2 YSYEKL. CDR3 length: 16 residues. J gave up 4 bases and V 0 bases, and 3 bases lay outside the gene matches. General study findings and limits: Previously analyzed data showed that most TCR beta V segments were productive at a frequency of about 87% or about 30%. A later analysis showed TCR association rates differing by HLA locus, peaking at DRB1 and lowest at HLA-C. Whilst most TCR sequences proved rare, a subset of public TCRs occurred across many donors. The authors excluded some V segments, including TRBV6-2 and TRBV6-3, as indistinguishable.

On this clone: Its antigen is as yet unknown.

PCR amplification relied on 60 Vbeta primers (plus 13 Jbeta primers). Measured with immunoSEQ multiplex PCR; TCRdb has only the in-frame clones, and not every one. The table has roughly 97,000 clones, about 81% seen once. The sequenced sample consisted of PBMCs. V usage is TRBV4-1 and J usage is TRBJ1-3; 10 nucleotides align to TRBD1. This TCR was sampled from a man aged 35 to 55 in good health and CMV-seropositive. DNA of the CDR3: TGCGCCAGCAGCCAAGAGGGACAGGGGAGAGGAAACACCATATATTTT. It codes for CASSQEGQGRGNTIYF.